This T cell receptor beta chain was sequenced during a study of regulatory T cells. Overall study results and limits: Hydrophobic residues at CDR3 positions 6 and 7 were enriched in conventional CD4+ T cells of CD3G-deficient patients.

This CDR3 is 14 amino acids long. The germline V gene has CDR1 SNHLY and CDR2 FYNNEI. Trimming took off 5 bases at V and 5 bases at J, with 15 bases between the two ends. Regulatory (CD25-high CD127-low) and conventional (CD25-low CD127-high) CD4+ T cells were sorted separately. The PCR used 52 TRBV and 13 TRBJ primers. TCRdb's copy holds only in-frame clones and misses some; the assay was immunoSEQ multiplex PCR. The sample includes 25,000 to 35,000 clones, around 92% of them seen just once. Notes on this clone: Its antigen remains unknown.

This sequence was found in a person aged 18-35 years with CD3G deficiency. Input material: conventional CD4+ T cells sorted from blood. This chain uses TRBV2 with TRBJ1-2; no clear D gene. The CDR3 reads CASSYSRNLYGYTF. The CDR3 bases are TGTGCCAGCAGTTATTCTCGGAATCTTTATGGCTACACCTTC.